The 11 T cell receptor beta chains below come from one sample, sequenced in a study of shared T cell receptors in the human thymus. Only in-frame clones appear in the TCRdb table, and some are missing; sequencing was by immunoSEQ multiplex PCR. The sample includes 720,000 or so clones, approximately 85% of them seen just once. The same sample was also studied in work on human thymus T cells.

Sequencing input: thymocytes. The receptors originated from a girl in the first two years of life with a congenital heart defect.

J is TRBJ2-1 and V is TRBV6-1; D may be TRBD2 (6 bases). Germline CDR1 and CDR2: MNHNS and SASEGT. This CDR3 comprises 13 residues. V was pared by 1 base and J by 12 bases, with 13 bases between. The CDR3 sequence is CASSEGPWGLQFF. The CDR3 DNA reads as TGTGCCAGCAGTGAAGGTCCTTGGGGACTGCAGTTCTTC.

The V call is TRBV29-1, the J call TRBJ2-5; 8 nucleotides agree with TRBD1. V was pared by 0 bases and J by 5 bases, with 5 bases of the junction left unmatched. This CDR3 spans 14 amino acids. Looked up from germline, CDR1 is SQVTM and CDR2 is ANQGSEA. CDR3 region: CSVEDRGRSETQYF. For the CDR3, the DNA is TGCAGCGTTGAAGACAGGGGGCGATCGGAGACCCAGTACTTC.

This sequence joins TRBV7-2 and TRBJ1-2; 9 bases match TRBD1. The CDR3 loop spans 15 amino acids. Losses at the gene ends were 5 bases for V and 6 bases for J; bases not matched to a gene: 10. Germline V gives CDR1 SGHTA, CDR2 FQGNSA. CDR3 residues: CASSPRRTGENGYTF. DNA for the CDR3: TGTGCCAGCAGCCCCCGAAGGACAGGGGAGAATGGCTACACCTTC.

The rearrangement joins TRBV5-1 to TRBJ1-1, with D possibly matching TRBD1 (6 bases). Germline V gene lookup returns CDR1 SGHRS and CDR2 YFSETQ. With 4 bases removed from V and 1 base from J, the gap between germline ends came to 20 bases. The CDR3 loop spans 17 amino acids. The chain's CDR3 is CASSPSPGHEGNTEAFF. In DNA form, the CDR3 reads TGCGCCAGCAGCCCCTCCCCGGGACATGAGGGGAACACTGAAGCTTTCTTT.

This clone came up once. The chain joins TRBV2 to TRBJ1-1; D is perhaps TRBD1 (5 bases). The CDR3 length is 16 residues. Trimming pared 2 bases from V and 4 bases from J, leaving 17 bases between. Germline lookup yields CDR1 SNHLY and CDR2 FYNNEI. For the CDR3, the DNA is TGTGCCAGCAGTGAAACCCGCCTGACGGGGGGCACTGAAGCTTTCTTT. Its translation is CASSETRLTGGTEAFF.

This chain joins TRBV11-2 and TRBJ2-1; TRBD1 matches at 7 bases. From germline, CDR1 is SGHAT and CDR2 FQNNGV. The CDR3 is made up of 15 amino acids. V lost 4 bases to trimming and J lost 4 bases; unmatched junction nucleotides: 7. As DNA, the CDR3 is TGTGCCAGCAGCTGGACCGGGACAGCGTACAATGAGCAGTTCTTC. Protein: CASSWTGTAYNEQFF.

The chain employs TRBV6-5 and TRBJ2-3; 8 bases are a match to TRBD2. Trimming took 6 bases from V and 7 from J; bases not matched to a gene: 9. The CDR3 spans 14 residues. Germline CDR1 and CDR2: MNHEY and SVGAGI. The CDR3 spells CASSLAGGKNTQYF. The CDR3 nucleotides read TGTGCCAGCAGCCTCGCGGGGGGCAAGAATACGCAGTATTTT.

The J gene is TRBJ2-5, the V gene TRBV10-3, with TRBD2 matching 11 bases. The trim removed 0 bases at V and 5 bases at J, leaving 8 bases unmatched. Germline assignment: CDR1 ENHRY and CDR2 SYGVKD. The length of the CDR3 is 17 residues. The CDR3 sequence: CAISESKLAGVRETQYF. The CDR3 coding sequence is TGTGCCATCAGTGAGTCGAAACTAGCGGGGGTTCGGGAGACCCAGTACTTC.

Written as DNA, the CDR3 is TGTGCCAGCACCCAGACTAGCGGGGGGCTCTACACCGGGGAGCTGTTTTTT. Translation: CASTQTSGGLYTGELFF. The chain combines TRBV11-2 with TRBJ2-2, with 13 bases matching TRBD2. V lost 7 bases to trimming and J lost 3 bases; unmatched junction nucleotides: 8. This CDR3 has 17 residues. Germline V gene sequence: CDR1 SGHAT, CDR2 FQNNGV.

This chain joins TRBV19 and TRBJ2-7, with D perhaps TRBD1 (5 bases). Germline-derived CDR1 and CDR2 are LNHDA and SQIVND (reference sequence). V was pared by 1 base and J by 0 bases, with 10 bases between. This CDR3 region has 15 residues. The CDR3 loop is CASSIGVRDSYEQYF. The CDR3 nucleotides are TGTGCCAGTAGTATAGGAGTCAGGGACTCCTACGAGCAGTACTTC. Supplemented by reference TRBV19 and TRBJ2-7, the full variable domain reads DGGITQSPKYLFRKEGQNVTLSCEQNLNHDAMYWYRQDPGQGLRLIYYSQIVNDFQKGDIAEGYSVSREKKESFPLTVTSAQKNPTAFYLCASSIGVRDSYEQYFGPGTRLTVT.

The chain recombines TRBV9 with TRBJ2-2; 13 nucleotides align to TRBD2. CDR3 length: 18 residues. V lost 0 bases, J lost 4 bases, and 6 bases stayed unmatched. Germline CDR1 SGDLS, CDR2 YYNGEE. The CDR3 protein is CASSVGGLAGEATGELFF. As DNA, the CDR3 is TGTGCCAGCAGCGTAGGAGGACTAGCGGGGGAAGCCACCGGGGAGCTGTTTTTT.